The T cell receptor (beta chain) described here comes from a study of beta chain features in type 1 diabetes. The overall study: Over all samples combined, some 110 million sorted cells were examined.

The isolated RNA, all of it, was reverse transcribed, so expressed TCRB transcripts were what got sequenced. Profiling relied on immunoSEQ multiplex PCR, and the TCRdb table lists in-frame clones only, not all of them. The table includes roughly 26,000 clones, under 50% detected once. This clone turned up a few times. The antigen is not known. Study-level points and caveats: TCRB CDR3s from Type 1 diabetes patients were moderately but significantly shorter in all four CD4+ subsets.

The sequence derives from a young man with type 1 diabetes. What was sequenced was stem cell memory CD4+ T cells from blood.

CDR3 in DNA: TGTGCCTGGAGTATCCGGACAGGGCCGAACACTGAAGCTTTCTTT. The encoded protein is CAWSIRTGPNTEAFF. V is TRBV30 and J is TRBJ1-1; 8 bases line up with TRBD1. Germline CDR1 is GTSNPN and CDR2 is SVGIG (reference sequence). J lost 1 base, V lost 2 bases, and 6 bases had no gene match. This CDR3 is 15 amino acids long.